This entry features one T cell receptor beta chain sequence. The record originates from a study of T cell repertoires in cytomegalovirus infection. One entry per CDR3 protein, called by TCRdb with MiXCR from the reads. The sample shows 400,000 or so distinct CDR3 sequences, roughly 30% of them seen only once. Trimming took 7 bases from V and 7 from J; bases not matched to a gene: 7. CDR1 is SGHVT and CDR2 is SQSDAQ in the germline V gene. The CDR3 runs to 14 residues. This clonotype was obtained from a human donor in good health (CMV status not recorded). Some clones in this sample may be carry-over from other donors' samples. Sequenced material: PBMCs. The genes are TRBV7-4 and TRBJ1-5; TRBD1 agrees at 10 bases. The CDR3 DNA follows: TGTGCCAGCACCTCGGACAGGGGGAGGCAGCCCCAGCATTTT. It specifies CASTSDRGRQPQHF.